The 3 T cell receptor beta chains below come from one sample, sequenced in a study of control samples from healthy donors and cancer patients. Some clones are missing from TCRdb's copy, which holds only in-frame ones; the method was immunoSEQ multiplex PCR. The sample has tens of thousands of clones, 80% to 90% seen once. Sequences were obtained from PBMCs. These receptors were obtained from a woman between 55 and 75 years old with head and neck cancer.

This chain connects TRBV4-1 to TRBJ2-2; TRBD1 matches at 7 bases. The CDR3 contains 15 residues. CDR1 and CDR2 from the germline V gene are MGHRA and YSYEKL. The J segment lost 0 bases and the V segment lost 3 bases, leaving 1 base of the junction unmatched. CDR3 sequence reads: CASSHGTANTGELFF. The CDR3 bases are TGCGCCAGCAGCCACGGGACAGCGAACACCGGGGAGCTGTTTTTT.

The chain employs TRBV7-6 and TRBJ2-1; D may be TRBD1 (6 bases). V was cut by 2 bases and J by 2 bases, with 19 bases left in between. The germline V gene has CDR1 SGHVS and CDR2 FNYEAQ. CDR3 size: 18 residues. CDR3 bases: TGTGCCAGCAGCTTATCCCCAACAGGGACGGTGGCCTACAATGAGCAGTTCTTC. Its protein is CASSLSPTGTVAYNEQFF.

There are a few counts of this clone. Written as DNA, the CDR3 is TGCGCCAGCAGCCCGCGGGGCCTAGCATCCGATACGCAGTATTTT. Its translation is CASSPRGLASDTQYF. This chain uses TRBV5-1 with TRBJ2-3; D possibly corresponds to TRBD2 (6 bases). V lost 4 bases, J lost 6 bases, and 18 bases lay in between. CDR3 size: 15 residues. Germline CDR1 is SGHRS and CDR2 is YFSETQ.